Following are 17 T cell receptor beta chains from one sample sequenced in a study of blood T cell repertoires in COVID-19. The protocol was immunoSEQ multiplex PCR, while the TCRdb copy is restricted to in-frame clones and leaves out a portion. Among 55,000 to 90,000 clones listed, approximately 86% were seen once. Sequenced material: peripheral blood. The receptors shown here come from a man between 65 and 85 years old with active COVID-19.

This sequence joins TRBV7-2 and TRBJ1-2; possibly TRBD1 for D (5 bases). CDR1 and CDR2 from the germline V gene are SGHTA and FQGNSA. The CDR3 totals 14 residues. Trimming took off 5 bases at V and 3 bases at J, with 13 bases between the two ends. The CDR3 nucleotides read TGTGCCAGCAGCCCGGGGGGAGCCTACTATGGCTACACCTTC. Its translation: CASSPGGAYYGYTF.

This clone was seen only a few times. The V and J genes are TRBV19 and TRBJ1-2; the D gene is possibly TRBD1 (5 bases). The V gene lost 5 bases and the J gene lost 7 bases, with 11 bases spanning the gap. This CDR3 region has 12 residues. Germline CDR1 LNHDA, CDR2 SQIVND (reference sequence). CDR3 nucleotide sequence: TGTGCCAGTAGTCCTCGCGGGGGTGGCTACACCTTC. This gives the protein CASSPRGGGYTF.

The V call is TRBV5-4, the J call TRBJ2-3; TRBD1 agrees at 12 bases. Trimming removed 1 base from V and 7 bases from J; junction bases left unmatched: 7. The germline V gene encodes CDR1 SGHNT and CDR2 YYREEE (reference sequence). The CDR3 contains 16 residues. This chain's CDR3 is CASSLLGQGARNTQYF. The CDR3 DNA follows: TGTGCCAGCAGCTTGTTGGGACAGGGGGCTCGAAATACGCAGTATTTT.

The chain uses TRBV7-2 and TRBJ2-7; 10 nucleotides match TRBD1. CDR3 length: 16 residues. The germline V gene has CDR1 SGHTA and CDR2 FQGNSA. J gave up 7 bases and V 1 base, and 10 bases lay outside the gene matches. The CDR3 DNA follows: TGTGCCAGCAGCTTAGGCCCCGGGACAGGGGTCCGGGAGCAGTACTTC. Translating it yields CASSLGPGTGVREQYF. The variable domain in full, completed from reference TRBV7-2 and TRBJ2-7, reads GAGVSQSPSNKVTEKGKDVELRCDPISGHTALYWYRQSLGQGLEFLIYFQGNSAPDKSGLPSDRFSAERTGGSVSTLTIQRTQQEDSAVYLCASSLGPGTGVREQYFGPGTRLTVT.

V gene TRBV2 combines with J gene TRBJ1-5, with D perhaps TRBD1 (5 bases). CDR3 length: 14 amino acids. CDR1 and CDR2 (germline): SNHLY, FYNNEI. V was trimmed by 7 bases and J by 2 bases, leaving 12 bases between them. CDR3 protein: CASTQGQGNQPQHF. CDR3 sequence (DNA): TGTGCCAGCACCCAGGGTCAGGGCAATCAGCCCCAGCATTTT.

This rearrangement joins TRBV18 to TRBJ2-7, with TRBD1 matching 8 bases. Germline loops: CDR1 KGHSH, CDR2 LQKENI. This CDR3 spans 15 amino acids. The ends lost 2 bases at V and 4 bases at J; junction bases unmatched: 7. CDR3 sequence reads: CASSPGTGEEYEQYF. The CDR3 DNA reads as TGTGCCAGCTCACCAGGGACAGGAGAGGAGTACGAGCAGTACTTC.

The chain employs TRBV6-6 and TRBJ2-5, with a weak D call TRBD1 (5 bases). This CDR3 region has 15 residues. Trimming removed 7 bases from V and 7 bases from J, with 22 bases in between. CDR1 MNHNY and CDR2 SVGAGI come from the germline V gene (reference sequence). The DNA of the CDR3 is TGTGCCAGCACCACTCCCAGGGCGCTAGTAGGGACCCAGTACTTC. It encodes CASTTPRALVGTQYF.

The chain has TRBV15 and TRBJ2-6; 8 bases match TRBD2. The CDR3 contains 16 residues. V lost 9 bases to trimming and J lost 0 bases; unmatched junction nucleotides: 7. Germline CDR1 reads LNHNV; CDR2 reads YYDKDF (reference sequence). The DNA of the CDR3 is TGTGCCACGAGCGGGGGAGGGCCCTCTGGGGCCAACGTCCTGACTTTC. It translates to CATSGGGPSGANVLTF.

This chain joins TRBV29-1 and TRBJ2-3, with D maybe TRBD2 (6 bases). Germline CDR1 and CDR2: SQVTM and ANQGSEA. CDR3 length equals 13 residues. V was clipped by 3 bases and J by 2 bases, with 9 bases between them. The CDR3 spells CSVDAGSTDTQYF. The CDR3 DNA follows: TGCAGCGTTGACGCGGGATCCACAGATACGCAGTATTTT.

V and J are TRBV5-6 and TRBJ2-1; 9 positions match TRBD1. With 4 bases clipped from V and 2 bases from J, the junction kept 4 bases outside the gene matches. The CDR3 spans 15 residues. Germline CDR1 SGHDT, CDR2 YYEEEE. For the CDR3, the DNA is TGTGCCAGCAGCACGACAGGGGGTGCCTACAATGAGCAGTTCTTC. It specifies CASSTTGGAYNEQFF.

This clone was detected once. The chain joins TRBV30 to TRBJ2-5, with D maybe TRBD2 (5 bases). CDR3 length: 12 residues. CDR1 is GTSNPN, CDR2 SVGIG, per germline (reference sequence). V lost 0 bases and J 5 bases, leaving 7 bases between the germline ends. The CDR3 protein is CAWSVRGETQYF. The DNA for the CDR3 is TGTGCCTGGAGTGTACGAGGGGAGACCCAGTACTTC.

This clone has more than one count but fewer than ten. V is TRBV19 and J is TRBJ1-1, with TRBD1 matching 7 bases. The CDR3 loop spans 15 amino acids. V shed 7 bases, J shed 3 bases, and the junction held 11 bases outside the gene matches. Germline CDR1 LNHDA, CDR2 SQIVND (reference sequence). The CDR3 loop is CASMVGRQGDTEAFF. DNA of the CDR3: TGTGCCAGTATGGTCGGGCGGCAGGGGGACACTGAAGCTTTCTTT.

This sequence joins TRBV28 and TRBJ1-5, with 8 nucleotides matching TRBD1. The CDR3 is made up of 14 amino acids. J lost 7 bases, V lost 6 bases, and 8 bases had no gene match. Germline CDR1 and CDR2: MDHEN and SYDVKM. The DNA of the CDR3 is TGTGCCAGCAGCCGGACAGGGACGGGACAGCCCCAGCATTTT. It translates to CASSRTGTGQPQHF. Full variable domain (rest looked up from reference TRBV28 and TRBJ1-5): DVKVTQSSRYLVKRTGEKVFLECVQDMDHENMFWYRQDPGLGLRLIYFSYDVKMKEKGDIPEGYSVSREKKERFSLILESASTNQTSMYLCASSRTGTGQPQHFGDGTRLSIL.

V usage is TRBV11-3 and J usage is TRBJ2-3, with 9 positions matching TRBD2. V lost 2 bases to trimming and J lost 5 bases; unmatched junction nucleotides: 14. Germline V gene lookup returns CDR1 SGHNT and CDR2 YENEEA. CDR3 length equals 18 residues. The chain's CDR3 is CASSLRGREGPGGDTQYF. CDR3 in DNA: TGTGCCAGCAGCTTACGGGGGCGGGAGGGCCCTGGGGGAGATACGCAGTATTTT.

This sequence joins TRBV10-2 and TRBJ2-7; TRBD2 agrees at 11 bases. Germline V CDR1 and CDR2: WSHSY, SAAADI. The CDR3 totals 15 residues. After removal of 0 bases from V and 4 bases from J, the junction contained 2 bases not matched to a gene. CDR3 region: CASSESPSGRYEQYF. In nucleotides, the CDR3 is TGCGCCAGCAGTGAGTCCCCTAGCGGGAGGTACGAGCAGTACTTC.

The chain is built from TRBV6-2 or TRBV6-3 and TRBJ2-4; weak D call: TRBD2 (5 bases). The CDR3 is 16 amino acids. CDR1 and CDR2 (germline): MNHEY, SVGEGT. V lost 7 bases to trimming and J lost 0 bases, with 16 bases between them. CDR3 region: CASTPEGNLAKNIQYF. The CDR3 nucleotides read TGTGCCAGCACCCCCGAGGGCAACCTAGCCAAAAACATTCAGTACTTC.

CDR3 loop: CASSQEWGQYNEQFF. CDR3 coding DNA: TGCGCCAGCAGCCAAGAGTGGGGGCAGTACAATGAGCAGTTCTTC. J is TRBJ2-1 and V is TRBV4-3; tentative D call: TRBD1 (6 bases). The germline gives CDR1 LGHNA, CDR2 YSLEER. The length of the CDR3 is 15 residues. V lost 0 bases and J 4 bases, leaving 10 bases between the germline ends.